The clone carrying this T cell receptor beta chain was counted only a few times. The target antigen is unknown. This record comes from a study of human T cells and chemical hapten exposure. Findings of the study overall: The number of TCRs above 1 in 1000 frequency did not change after DPC sensitization. There was a positive correlation between PT1 expanded TCR counts and patch test score.

Time point meaning: patch test 1, 2 weeks after DPC sensitization. The treatment is: therapeutic diphenylcyclopropenone sensitization with weekly scalp DPC. Germline V gene data show CDR1 as SGHRS and CDR2 as YFSETQ. This CDR3 is built from 18 residues. The ends lost 1 base at V and 4 bases at J; junction bases unmatched: 13. TCRdb analysed the RACE reads with MiXCR anew, one entry per CDR3 protein. Of about 360,000 distinct CDR3 sequences in the sample, more than 4.5% were seen once. Sequencing used whole blood, obtained in connection with sensitization to the hapten diphenylcyclopropenone (DPC). This chain links TRBV5-1 with TRBJ2-3, with 9 bases that match TRBD2. The sequence came from a woman aged 45-59 years with alopecia areata. Some clones in this sample may be carry-over from other donors' samples. The DNA for the CDR3 is TGCGCCAGCAGCTTGTCGGGTAGCGGGGGTCCACCCTCAGATACGCAGTATTTT. As protein: CASSLSGSGGPPSDTQYF. Full variable domain (rest looked up from reference TRBV5-1 and TRBJ2-3): KAGVTQTPRYLIKTRGQQVTLSCSPISGHRSVSWYQQTPGQGLQFLFEYFSETQRNKGNFPGRFSGRQFSNSRSEMNVSTLELGDSALYLCASSLSGSGGPPSDTQYFGPGTRLTVL.